These 13 T cell receptor beta chains were all obtained from the same sample, sequenced in a study of vaccination effects on CD4 cells after COVID-19. Before sequencing, viral peptide pools were used by the ViraFEST assay to expand antigen-specific CD4+ T cells. It was after approximately 11 days of culture that CD4+ T cells were isolated. The study found no prior SARS-CoV-2 infection in the vaccine recipients, who tested negative for nucleocapsid antibodies. Their antigens are not known. Assay: immunoSEQ multiplex PCR; the TCRdb copy retains only in-frame clones and omits some. Of about 52,000 clones listed, approximately 79% are singletons. Sample: CD4+ T cells from PBMCs cultured with HCoV-OC43 spike peptides, taken before COVID-19 vaccination. The subset here: HCoV-OC43 spike overlapping peptide pool stimulation. The receptors derive from a human donor who received a COVID-19 vaccine.

V and J are TRBV30 and TRBJ1-6; D is undetermined. Trimming pared 0 bases from V and 9 bases from J, leaving 12 bases between. Looked up from germline, CDR1 is GTSNPN and CDR2 is SVGIG (reference sequence). The CDR3 covers 14 residues. Written as DNA, the CDR3 is TGTGCCTGGAGTGTACGGGGAGGGTTTTCACCCCTCCACTTT. It encodes CAWSVRGGFSPLHF.

This chain connects TRBV6-5 to TRBJ1-1, with 12 bases lining up with TRBD1. The CDR3 loop spans 16 amino acids. CDR1 MNHEY and CDR2 SVGAGI come from the germline V gene. V shed 1 base and J 10 bases; nucleotides not matched to a gene: 10. The CDR3 sequence: CASSYFPGQGAVTAFF. DNA of the CDR3: TGTGCCAGCAGTTACTTCCCGGGACAGGGGGCGGTTACAGCTTTCTTT.

This chain uses TRBV4-1 with TRBJ2-1; 12 nucleotides match TRBD2. Germline CDR1 reads MGHRA; CDR2 reads YSYEKL. This CDR3 contains 20 residues. V gave up 5 bases and J gave up 0 bases; unmatched junction bases: 14. The DNA of the CDR3 is TGCGCCAGCAGCTTCCGTCCTAGCGGGGGGGCCACGAGCTCCTACAATGAGCAGTTCTTC. This sequence encodes CASSFRPSGGATSSYNEQFF.

The chain uses TRBV4-2 and TRBJ2-3; 9 bases are shared with TRBD2. Germline V CDR1 and CDR2: LGHNA, YNFKEQ. Unmatched junction bases numbered 9, after V lost 7 bases and J lost 4 bases. This CDR3 region has 15 residues. The CDR3 region is CASKGRSGGPDTQYF. CDR3 coding DNA: TGTGCCAGCAAAGGACGTAGCGGGGGCCCAGATACGCAGTATTTT.

The chain is built from TRBV5-5 and TRBJ2-7; TRBD1 matches at 8 bases. This CDR3 spans 14 amino acids. CDR1 SGHKS and CDR2 YYEKEE come from the germline V gene (reference sequence). After removal of 4 bases from V and 6 bases from J, the junction contained 9 bases not matched to a gene. CDR3 sequence reads: CASSPWTGLSEQYV. The DNA of the CDR3 is TGTGCCAGCAGCCCCTGGACAGGGTTGAGCGAGCAGTACGTC.

This chain uses TRBV19 with TRBJ2-2; D is unclear. V lost 3 bases and J 4 bases, leaving 12 bases between the germline ends. CDR3 length: 15 residues. Germline CDR1 LNHDA, CDR2 SQIVND (reference sequence). In DNA, the CDR3 is TGTGCCAGTAGTATTACTCCCCAAGGCACCGGGGAGCTGTTTTTT. Its translation is CASSITPQGTGELFF.

The chain combines TRBV4-3 with TRBJ1-5; weak D call: TRBD1 (5 bases). This CDR3 contains 15 residues. Germline assignment: CDR1 LGHNA and CDR2 YSLEER. Trimming cost V 4 bases and J 3 bases, with 13 bases left between them. The CDR3 sequence is CASSPDRGINQPQHF. CDR3 sequence (DNA): TGCGCCAGCAGCCCAGACAGAGGTATCAATCAGCCCCAGCATTTT.

The CDR3 loop is CAWSPDVGNSPLHF. CDR3 coding DNA: TGTGCCTGGAGTCCGGACGTAGGAAATTCACCCCTCCACTTT. The rearrangement uses TRBV30 and TRBJ1-6; D gene ambiguous. Trimming took 2 bases from V and 7 from J, leaving 12 bases between them. The CDR3 is made up of 14 amino acids. Germline assignment: CDR1 GTSNPN and CDR2 SVGIG (reference sequence).

The rearrangement joins TRBV28 to TRBJ1-6, with TRBD1 matching over 11 bases. Germline-derived CDR1 and CDR2 are MDHEN and SYDVKM. The CDR3 sequence is 17 residues long. Trimming at V came to 4 bases and at J to 3 bases, leaving 5 bases not matched to a gene. The CDR3 protein is CASSSSGTGGYNSPLHF. The DNA for the CDR3 is TGTGCCAGCAGTTCCTCCGGGACAGGGGGCTATAATTCACCCCTCCACTTT.

About this clone: One end of the junction does not line up with germline, which may come from a read error. V and J are TRBV2 and TRBJ1-2; 9 bases are shared with TRBD1. Germline CDR1 SNHLY, CDR2 FYNNEI. This CDR3 comprises 12 residues. Written as DNA, the CDR3 is TGTGCCAGCAGTTTTTACCCGGGGGACAGGGTCTTC. Amino acids: CASSFYPGDRVF.

The J gene is TRBJ2-5, the V gene TRBV27; no firm D call. The germline gives CDR1 MNHEY, CDR2 SMNVEV (reference sequence). Trimming took 10 bases from V and 9 from J, leaving 6 bases between them. The CDR3 runs to 8 residues. In nucleotides, the CDR3 is TGTGCCATTACGGCCCAGTACTTC. Protein product: CAITAQYF.

This chain's CDR3 is CATDRGAYGYTF. Here the CDR3 DNA reads TGTGCCACCGACCGCGGGGCCTATGGCTACACCTTC. The gene calls are TRBV28 and TRBJ1-2, with D maybe TRBD1 (5 bases). The V end was cut by 10 bases, the J end by 4 bases, with 13 bases between. Germline V CDR1 and CDR2: MDHEN, SYDVKM. The CDR3 contains 12 residues.

V gene TRBV3-1 (or the pseudogene TRBV3-2) combines with J gene TRBJ1-1, with D uncertain. CDR1 is LGHDT, CDR2 YNNKEL, per germline (reference sequence). This CDR3 has 13 amino acids. V lost 1 base and J lost 4, with 7 bases in between. CDR3 sequence: CASSQVSTTEAFF. CDR3 coding DNA: TGTGCCAGCAGCCAAGTCTCTACCACTGAAGCTTTCTTT.